This T cell receptor beta chain was profiled in a study of tumor and adjacent non-tumor tissue in lung cancer. Study-level information: Each sample yielded 4 million to 4.5 million productive TCRbeta reads on average. Points from the study as a whole: Significantly higher TCR diversity was found in tumor than normal lung.

CDR3 size: 13 residues. Germline V CDR1 and CDR2: SGHAT, FQNNGV. On this clonotype: Antigen: not known. A read error may produce the germline difference seen at one junction end.

The library came from three nested PCR rounds adapted from ARM-PCR protocols. TCRdb re-derived calls from the multiplex PCR reads in MiXCR, one entry per CDR3 protein. Among 220,000 or so distinct CDR3 sequences, 60% to 75% were seen once, and the ten largest hold almost 25%. No cell sorting was done before RNA was extracted from the tissue. This chain links TRBV11-2 with TRBJ1-6; no firm D call. The sample taken for sequencing was lung tumor tissue. This sequence was found in a man in his fifties or sixties with non-small cell lung cancer. CDR3 bases: TGTGCCAGCATCTCAGACTGGAATTCACCCCTCCTCTTT. It yields the protein CASISDWNSPLLF.